The entry that follows covers one TCR beta chain sequence. Individuals drawn from 24 US areas were about 18 to 90 years old. This sample was taken from a study of blood T cell repertoires in COVID-19. Study in general: The study drew acute and convalescent COVID-19 samples from the United States, Italy and Spain. T cells, B-cell-depleted T cells, or PBMCs supplied cDNA or gDNA.

V lost 0 bases to trimming and J lost 2 bases; unmatched junction nucleotides: 3. There are 16 residues in the CDR3. Per the germline V gene, CDR1 is KGHSH and CDR2 is LQKENI. How the authors handled the data: Amplified reference gene primers provided the basis for estimating nucleated cell counts. Sequenced by immunoSEQ multiplex PCR; TCRdb stores in-frame clones only, minus some. The V and J calls and clone size were taken over from that table, and D and trimming were inferred from the DNA. The data contain a few hundred thousand clones, about 88% of them singletons. The chain uses TRBV18 and TRBJ2-1; TRBD2 matches at 8 bases. What was sequenced was PBMCs or T cells enriched from blood (not recorded which). The receptor comes from a woman younger than 45 who had recovered from COVID-19. The CDR3 DNA sequence: TGTGCCAGCTCACCACCGAGCGGGAGACCCTACAATGAGCAGTTCTTC. This sequence encodes CASSPPSGRPYNEQFF.